Listed below are T cell receptor beta chains from one sample, sequenced in a study of human T cells and chemical hapten exposure. MiXCR was run by TCRdb on the RACE reads, yielding one entry per CDR3 protein. Altogether 350,000 to 400,000 distinct CDR3 sequences are present, about 6% being singletons, with the ten largest covering over 5.5%. Sequenced material: whole blood, taken in connection with sensitization to the hapten diphenylcyclopropenone (DPC). Every receptor here comes from a woman between 18 and 29 years old with alopecia areata. Some clones in this sample may be carry-over from other donors' samples. Each CDR3 is given with its conserved first and last residue. D genes are given only for firm matches. Size is omitted from some rows. Given values are once, few, many or a class for expanded clones.

clone_size cdr3_length j_call v_call d_call cdr3_aa cdr3_nt
few 14 TRBJ2-1 TRBV29-1 TRBD2 CSLLREYSYNEQFF TGCAGCCTGTTGCGGGAGTACTCCTACAATGAGCAGTTCTTC
many 15 TRBJ1-1 TRBV6-5 TRBD1 CASAGTGVIGTEAFF TGTGCCAGCGCCGGGACAGGGGTTATTGGCACTGAAGCTTTCTTT
. 15 TRBJ2-1 TRBV2 TRBD2 CASSGLAGNVDEQFF TGTGCCAGCAGTGGACTAGCGGGGAACGTGGATGAGCAGTTCTTC
. 13 TRBJ1-1 TRBV5-1 . CASSLGGRNEAFF TGCGCCAGCAGCTTGGGAGGAAGGAATGAAGCTTTCTTT
few 14 TRBJ2-5 TRBV27 . CASRAMGPQETQYF TGTGCCAGCAGGGCAATGGGACCGCAAGAGACCCAGTACTTC
many 13 TRBJ1-1 TRBV20-1 . CSARGTGYTEAFF TGCAGTGCTAGAGGTACAGGGTACACTGAAGCTTTCTTT
many 14 TRBJ2-3 TRBV12-3/TRBV12-4 TRBD2 CASSQGTSVDTQYF TGTGCCAGCAGTCAGGGGACTAGCGTAGATACGCAGTATTTT
few 15 TRBJ1-2 TRBV12-5 TRBD1 CASVPWDRRNYGYTF TGTGCTAGTGTCCCATGGGACAGACGAAACTATGGCTACACCTTC
few 14 TRBJ2-1 TRBV20-1 . CRGQGAANYNEQFF TGCAGGGGTCAGGGCGCCGCCAACTACAATGAGCAGTTCTTC
many 14 TRBJ1-2 TRBV20-1 TRBD1 CSARDGQGVYGYTF TGCAGTGCTAGAGATGGACAGGGAGTCTATGGCTACACCTTC
. 16 TRBJ1-2 TRBV5-6 . CASSLPITQGSYGYTF TGTGCCAGCAGCTTGCCGATTACACAGGGAAGCTATGGCTACACCTTC
many 15 TRBJ2-3 TRBV18 TRBD1 CASSRDSQQGDTQYF TGTGCCAGCTCACGGGACAGCCAACAGGGAGATACGCAGTATTTT
many 16 TRBJ2-4 TRBV7-8 . CASSLGSVIAKNIQYF TGTGCCAGCAGCTTAGGTTCTGTCATAGCCAAAAACATTCAGTACTTC
many 15 TRBJ2-2 TRBV11-2 . CASNGRDSLTGELFF TGTGCCAGCAACGGGAGGGACAGCCTCACCGGGGAGCTGTTTTTT
. 14 TRBJ2-1 TRBV6-5 . CASSPPWGEDEQFF TGTGCCAGCAGCCCTCCCTGGGGGGAGGATGAGCAGTTCTTC